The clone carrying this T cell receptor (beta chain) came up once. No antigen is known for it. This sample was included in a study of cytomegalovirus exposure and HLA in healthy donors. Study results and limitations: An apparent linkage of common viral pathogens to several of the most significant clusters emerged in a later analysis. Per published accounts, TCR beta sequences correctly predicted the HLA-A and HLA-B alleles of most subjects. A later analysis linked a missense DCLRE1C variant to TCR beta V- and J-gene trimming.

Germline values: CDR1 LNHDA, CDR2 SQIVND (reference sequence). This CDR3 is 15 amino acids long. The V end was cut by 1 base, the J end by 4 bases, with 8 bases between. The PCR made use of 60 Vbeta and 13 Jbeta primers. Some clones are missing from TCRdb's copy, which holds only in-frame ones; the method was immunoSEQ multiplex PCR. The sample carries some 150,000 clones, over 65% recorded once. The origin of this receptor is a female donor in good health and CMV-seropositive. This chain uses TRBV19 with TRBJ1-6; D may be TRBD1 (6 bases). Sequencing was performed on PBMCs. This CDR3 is CASSIGTGYNSPLHF. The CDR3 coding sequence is TGTGCCAGTAGTATAGGTACAGGGTATAATTCACCCCTCCACTTT.